These 28 T cell receptor beta chains were all obtained from the same sample, sequenced in a study of T cells in Graves' hyperthyroidism and ophthalmopathy (dated by TCRdb to between 2018 and 2020). The receptor library was made with multiplex PCR. TCRdb names Illumina HiSeq 2000 as the instrument used. Amplification of TCR beta CDR3 regions was carried out from RNA transcripts. A first-round RT-PCR of the TCR CDR3 used the HTBI primer set with the Qiagen OneStep RT-PCR kit. The public sequencing data were trimmed at Q25 with fastp and processed into clonotypes with MiXCR by TCRdb, which kept only in-frame beta chains. Every distinct CDR3 protein forms one entry, paired with its most common genes and DNA. Recorded for this sample are 330,000 or so distinct CDR3 sequences; 18% of them occurred a single time. The ten largest make up about a sixth of the sample. The sample consisted of blood. Receptors were obtained from a woman aged 40 to 49 with Graves' ophthalmopathy.

A few counts support this clonotype. DNA for the CDR3: TGTGCCAGCAGCCGTATCCAGGGGGCTGGAAACACCATATATTTT. As protein: CASSRIQGAGNTIYF. The chain is built from TRBV3-1 and TRBJ1-3; 7 bases align to TRBD1. The length of the CDR3 is 15 residues. Germline CDR1 LGHDT, CDR2 YNNKEL (reference sequence). Unmatched junction bases numbered 5, after V lost 4 bases and J lost 2 bases. Based on the CDR3 plus reference TRBV3-1 and TRBJ1-3, the full variable domain is DTAVSQTPKYLVTQMGNDKSIKCEQNLGHDTMYWYKQDSKKFLKIMFSYNNKELIINETVPNRFSPKSPDKAHLNLHINSLELGDSAVYFCASSRIQGAGNTIYFGEGSWLTVV.

In its sample, this clonotype was seen many times. This chain links TRBV6-1 with TRBJ1-1; the D gene is possibly TRBD1 (5 bases). CDR3 length equals 13 residues. Germline CDR1 and CDR2: MNHNS and SASEGT. V lost 5 bases and J 4 bases, leaving 11 bases between the germline ends. The CDR3 nucleotides read TGTGCCAGCAGTATCATGAGGGGCACTGAAGCTTTCTTT. It codes for CASSIMRGTEAFF.

Many counts were recorded for this clonotype. The V and J genes are TRBV24-1 and TRBJ1-2, with 8 nucleotides matching TRBD1. The V segment lost 4 bases and the J segment 5 bases; nucleotides outside the gene matches: 5. Per the germline V gene, CDR1 is KGHDR and CDR2 is SFDVKD. The CDR3 is made up of 14 amino acids. The CDR3 nucleotides read TGTGCCACCAGTGAAGGACAGGGCTTTTATGGCTACACCTTC. It is translated as CATSEGQGFYGYTF.

In regard to this clonotype: An end of the junction differs from the germline gene, which may be a read error. This chain uses TRBV4-1 with TRBJ1-5; D is uncertain. Germline V gene lookup returns CDR1 MGHRA and CDR2 YSYEKL. This CDR3 is built from 16 residues. The CDR3 DNA reads as TGCGCCAGCAGCCAAGTTGTGTATGATAGCAATCAGCCCCAGCTTTTT. Protein product: CASSQVVYDSNQPQLF.

There are many counts of this clonotype. This chain joins TRBV12-3 or TRBV12-4 and TRBJ2-4; D remains unclear. This CDR3 comprises 13 residues. Trimming cost V 6 bases and J 5 bases, with 11 bases left between them. CDR3 protein: CASSPTAQNIQYF. CDR3 sequence (DNA): TGTGCCAGCAGCCCAACAGCTCAAAACATTCAGTACTTC.

This clonotype appeared many times. The chain links TRBV25-1 to TRBJ1-2, with D hard to call. V gave up 6 bases and J gave up 0 bases, with 14 bases separating them. Germline V gene lookup returns CDR1 MGHDK and CDR2 SYGVNS. CDR3 length equals 15 residues. CDR3 nucleotides: TGTGCCAGCAGCTCCCTCGGGCTCTCTAACTATGGCTACACCTTC. It specifies CASSSLGLSNYGYTF.

The table lists this clonotype with many counts. The rearrangement links TRBV13 to TRBJ1-1, with 12 bases fitting TRBD1. Germline CDR1 PRHDT, CDR2 FYEKMQ (reference sequence). CDR3 size: 17 residues. Germline trimming cut 5 bases from V and 6 bases from J; bases unmatched to any gene: 13. CDR3: CASSLLRSGTGGPEAFF. CDR3 DNA: TGTGCCAGCAGCCTATTAAGGTCCGGGACAGGGGGCCCTGAAGCTTTCTTT.

This clonotype was detected many times. CDR3 residues: CSVEDPMDPQGTQYF. The CDR3 DNA sequence: TGCAGCGTTGAAGATCCGATGGACCCCCAGGGGACCCAGTACTTC. The genes are TRBV29-1 and TRBJ2-5; maybe TRBD1 (5 bases). CDR1 is SQVTM, CDR2 ANQGSEA, per germline. V lost 0 bases to trimming and J lost 7 bases, with 18 bases between them. This CDR3 is 15 amino acids long.

The chain couples TRBV5-1 to TRBJ2-2; 8 bases align to TRBD2. Looked up from germline, CDR1 is SGHRS and CDR2 is YFSETQ. This CDR3 is 17 amino acids long. V shed 2 bases and J 4 bases; nucleotides not matched to a gene: 10. The CDR3 nucleotides read TGCGCCAGCAGCTTAGCGGGAGAGTCAGCAAGCACCGGGGAGCTGTTTTTT. Translated: CASSLAGESASTGELFF.

There are many counts of this clonotype. V is TRBV12-3 or TRBV12-4 and J is TRBJ2-2; no firm D call. This CDR3 has 13 amino acids. Trimming stripped 3 bases from V and 2 bases from J, with 4 bases between. The CDR3 protein is CASSLLNTGELFF. The CDR3 DNA reads as TGTGCCAGCAGTTTGCTTAACACCGGGGAGCTGTTTTTT.

This clonotype was recorded many times. This rearrangement joins TRBV5-1 to TRBJ2-3, with 11 bases matching TRBD2. Germline V gives CDR1 SGHRS, CDR2 YFSETQ. After removal of 7 bases from V and 3 bases from J, the junction contained 4 bases not matched to a gene. The CDR3 runs to 14 residues. CDR3 bases: TGCGCCAGCTCAGGACTAGCGGGTACAGATACGCAGTATTTT. It specifies CASSGLAGTDTQYF.

This clonotype was found many times. The rearrangement uses TRBV9 and TRBJ2-7, with 7 nucleotides matching TRBD2. Trimming cost V 0 bases and J 6 bases; bases outside gene matches: 3. Germline assignment: CDR1 SGDLS and CDR2 YYNGEE. CDR3 size: 13 residues. For the CDR3, the DNA is TGTGCCAGCAGCGTAGTCTGGGGGGGCGAGCAGTACTTC. It yields the protein CASSVVWGGEQYF.

This clonotype was detected many times. The gene calls are TRBV18 and TRBJ1-6; D gene ambiguous. The ends were cut back, 3 bases at V and 8 bases at J, with 11 bases in the middle. The V gene's germline CDR1 is KGHSH and CDR2 LQKENI. The CDR3 contains 14 residues. The CDR3 here is CASSPGKKDSPLHF. CDR3 DNA: TGTGCCAGCTCACCCGGCAAAAAGGATTCACCCCTCCACTTT. The complete variable domain, with remaining parts taken from reference TRBV18 and TRBJ1-6, reads NAGVMQNPRHLVRRRGQEARLRCSPMKGHSHVYWYRQLPEEGLKFMVYLQKENIIDESGMPKERFSAEFPKEGPSILRIQQVVRGDSAAYFCASSPGKKDSPLHFGNGTRLTVT.

This clonotype was seen at least ten times. The rearrangement links TRBV12-3 or TRBV12-4 to TRBJ1-1; unclear D gene. V shed 6 bases and J shed 4 bases, with 12 bases lying between them. This CDR3 spans 13 amino acids. CDR3 amino acids: CASRREGGTEAFF. The CDR3 DNA is TGTGCCAGCAGAAGGGAGGGCGGCACTGAAGCTTTCTTT.

The table lists this clonotype with many counts. The chain couples TRBV15 to TRBJ2-2; 11 bases are a match to TRBD2. Trimming at V came to 8 bases and at J to 3 bases, leaving 8 bases not matched to a gene. The CDR3 consists of 16 residues. Germline V CDR1 and CDR2: LNHNV, YYDKDF (reference sequence). The CDR3 loop reads CATSTSGSLYTGELFF. CDR3 DNA sequence: TGTGCCACCTCTACTAGCGGGAGTCTTTACACCGGGGAGCTGTTTTTT.

This clonotype was seen ten or more times. This sequence joins TRBV20-1 and TRBJ2-7; D assignment may be TRBD1 or TRBD2 (7 bases each). V was shortened by 1 base and J by 4 bases, with 14 bases between the two germline ends. CDR3 length: 14 amino acids. Looked up from germline, CDR1 is DFQATT and CDR2 is SNEGSKA (reference sequence). The CDR3 reads CSARGEGALYEQYF. The CDR3 nucleotides read TGCAGTGCTAGAGGGGAGGGGGCGCTTTACGAGCAGTACTTC.

This clonotype was recorded at least ten times. J is TRBJ2-7 and V is TRBV12-3 or TRBV12-4; TRBD2 matches at 7 bases. After removal of 5 bases from V and 3 bases from J, the junction contained 7 bases not matched to a gene. The CDR3 extends over 14 amino acids. This CDR3 is CASSDSGGNYEQYF. CDR3 sequence (DNA): TGTGCCAGCAGTGACTCCGGGGGGAACTACGAGCAGTACTTC.

The table lists this clonotype with a few counts. J is TRBJ1-6 and V is TRBV6-1; D is unresolved. The ends were cut back, 6 bases at V and 6 bases at J, with 12 bases in the middle. The CDR3 contains 14 residues. Germline CDR1 and CDR2: MNHNS and SASEGT. CDR3 residues: CASSQQPTNSPLHF. The CDR3 DNA sequence: TGTGCCAGCAGCCAACAGCCAACTAATTCACCCCTCCACTTT.

This clonotype showed up many times. The chain couples TRBV6-1 to TRBJ2-7, with D uncertain. V lost 4 bases and J 2 bases, leaving 15 bases between the germline ends. The CDR3 totals 15 residues. Per germline, CDR1 MNHNS and CDR2 SASEGT. As DNA, the CDR3 is TGTGCCAGCAGTGGCGATTTCTGGGCAACCTACGAGCAGTACTTC. It is translated as CASSGDFWATYEQYF.

J is TRBJ2-7 and V is TRBV6-1; D is unclear. V was cut by 5 bases and J by 0 bases, with 14 bases left in between. The germline gives CDR1 MNHNS, CDR2 SASEGT. The length of the CDR3 is 15 residues. This CDR3 reads CASSKDQPSSYEQYF. For the CDR3, the DNA is TGTGCCAGCAGTAAGGACCAGCCCAGCTCCTACGAGCAGTACTTC.

This clonotype was seen ten or more times. The chain joins TRBV7-2 to TRBJ1-1; no definite D call. Germline V CDR1 and CDR2: SGHTA, FQGNSA. This CDR3 is built from 13 residues. The V gene lost 1 base and the J gene lost 4 bases, with 7 bases spanning the gap. This chain's CDR3 is CASSLDLRTEAFF. DNA for the CDR3: TGTGCCAGCAGCTTAGACCTGCGCACTGAAGCTTTCTTT.

This clonotype has at least ten counts. The CDR3 DNA is TGTGCCAGCAGCCAAGGGTCTAGCAGTGATCAGCCCCAGCATTTT. Encoded protein: CASSQGSSSDQPQHF. This rearrangement joins TRBV3-1 to TRBJ1-5; no firm D call. Trimming shortened V by 1 base and J by 5 bases, and 12 bases separated the two germline ends. The germline V gene encodes CDR1 LGHDT and CDR2 YNNKEL (reference sequence). There are 15 residues in the CDR3.

The J gene is TRBJ2-5, the V gene TRBV11-1; the match to TRBD2 covers 12 bases. This CDR3 spans 17 amino acids. The junction had 7 bases not matched to a gene; V was cut back by 2 bases and J by 3 bases. Germline CDR1 reads SGHAT; CDR2 reads FQDESV (reference sequence). CDR3 residues: CASSLTSGLAGKETQYF. DNA of the CDR3: TGTGCCAGCAGCTTAACATCCGGACTAGCGGGAAAAGAGACCCAGTACTTC.

This clonotype was found a few times. The chain recombines TRBV20-1 with TRBJ1-5; 8 positions match TRBD1. The V gene end was trimmed by 2 bases and the J gene end by 0 bases; junction bases not matched to a gene: 9. The CDR3 sequence is 17 residues long. Germline V gene sequence: CDR1 DFQATT, CDR2 SNEGSKA (reference sequence). The CDR3: CSARPDRGDYSNQPQHF. The CDR3 bases are TGCAGTGCTAGACCAGACAGGGGAGATTATAGCAATCAGCCCCAGCATTTT.

Many counts were recorded for this clonotype. The rearrangement joins TRBV28 to TRBJ2-5, with 12 bases matching TRBD2. CDR3 length: 16 residues. V lost 7 bases and J lost 4; bases outside the gene matches: 10. Germline CDR1 and CDR2: MDHEN and SYDVKM. CDR3 in DNA: TGTGCCAGCAAATTCCTAGCGGGAGGGCTGGGAGAGACCCAGTACTTC. This encodes CASKFLAGGLGETQYF.

The sample holds many counts of this clonotype. The rearrangement links TRBV20-1 to TRBJ2-7; D uncertain. This CDR3 is 12 amino acids long. V dropped 0 bases and J dropped 5 bases, with 8 bases sitting between them. The germline V gene encodes CDR1 DFQATT and CDR2 SNEGSKA (reference sequence). The DNA for the CDR3 is TGCAGTGCTAGAGAGGCTAGTAACGAGCAGTACTTC. Translation: CSAREASNEQYF.

This clonotype was detected many times. The V and J genes are TRBV29-1 and TRBJ1-2; 10 nucleotides agree with TRBD1. After removal of 7 bases from V and 3 bases from J, the junction contained 11 bases not matched to a gene. The CDR3 has 15 amino acids. Germline lookup yields CDR1 SQVTM and CDR2 ANQGSEA. Here the CDR3 reads CSDGQGDQADYGYTF. In DNA, the CDR3 is TGCAGCGACGGACAGGGGGATCAGGCGGACTATGGCTACACCTTC.

In this sample, this clonotype turned up a few times. This sequence joins TRBV9 and TRBJ2-6; 10 bases line up with TRBD1. The CDR3 sequence is 18 residues long. Germline CDR1 and CDR2: SGDLS and YYNGEE. The ends lost 4 bases at V and 2 bases at J; junction bases unmatched: 9. The CDR3 loop reads CASSPRTGGVTGANVLTF. The DNA of the CDR3 is TGTGCCAGCAGCCCCCGGACAGGGGGTGTTACTGGGGCCAACGTCCTGACTTTC.